This T cell receptor beta chain was retrieved from a study of blood T cell repertoires in COVID-19. Study context: T cells, B-cell-depleted T cells, or PBMCs supplied cDNA or gDNA.

Assay used: immunoSEQ multiplex PCR; TCRdb lists only in-frame clones, some missing. Of approximately 330,000 clones in the sample, about 87% were seen once. Enrollment of patients from Seattle took place during active infection, with longitudinal follow-up. Trimming pared 1 base from V and 0 bases from J, leaving 6 bases between. The CDR3 runs 14 residues. The germline gives CDR1 SGHNT, CDR2 YENEEA. This chain links TRBV11-3 with TRBJ1-1; perhaps TRBD1 as D (5 bases). The TCR was taken from a man younger than 45 with COVID-19, enrolled during active disease. The sample consisted of peripheral blood. Here the CDR3 DNA reads TGTGCCAGCAGCTTAGGACAGATGAACACTGAAGCTTTCTTT. This gives the protein CASSLGQMNTEAFF.